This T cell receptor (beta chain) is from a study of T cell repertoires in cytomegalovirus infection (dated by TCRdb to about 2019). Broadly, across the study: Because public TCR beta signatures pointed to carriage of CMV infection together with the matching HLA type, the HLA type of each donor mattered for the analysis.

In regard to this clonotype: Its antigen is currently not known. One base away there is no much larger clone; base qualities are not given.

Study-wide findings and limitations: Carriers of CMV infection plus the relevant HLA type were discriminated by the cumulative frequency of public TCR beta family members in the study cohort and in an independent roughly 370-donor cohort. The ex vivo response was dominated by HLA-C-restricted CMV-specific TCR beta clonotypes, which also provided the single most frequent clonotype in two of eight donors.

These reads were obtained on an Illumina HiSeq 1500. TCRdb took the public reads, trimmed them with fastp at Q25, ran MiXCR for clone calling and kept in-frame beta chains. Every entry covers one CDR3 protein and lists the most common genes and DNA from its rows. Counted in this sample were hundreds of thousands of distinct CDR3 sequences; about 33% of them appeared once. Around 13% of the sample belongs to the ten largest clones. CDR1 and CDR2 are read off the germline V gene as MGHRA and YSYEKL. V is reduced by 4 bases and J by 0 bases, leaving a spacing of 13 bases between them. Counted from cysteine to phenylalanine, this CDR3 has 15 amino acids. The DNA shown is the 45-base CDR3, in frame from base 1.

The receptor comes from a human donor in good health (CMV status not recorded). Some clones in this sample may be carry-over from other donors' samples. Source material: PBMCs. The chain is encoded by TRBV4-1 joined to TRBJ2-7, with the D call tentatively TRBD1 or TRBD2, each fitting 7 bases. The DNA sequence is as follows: TGCGCCAGCAGCCGGGAGGGACAGAGCTCCTACGAGCAGTACTTC. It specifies CASSREGQSSYEQYF.